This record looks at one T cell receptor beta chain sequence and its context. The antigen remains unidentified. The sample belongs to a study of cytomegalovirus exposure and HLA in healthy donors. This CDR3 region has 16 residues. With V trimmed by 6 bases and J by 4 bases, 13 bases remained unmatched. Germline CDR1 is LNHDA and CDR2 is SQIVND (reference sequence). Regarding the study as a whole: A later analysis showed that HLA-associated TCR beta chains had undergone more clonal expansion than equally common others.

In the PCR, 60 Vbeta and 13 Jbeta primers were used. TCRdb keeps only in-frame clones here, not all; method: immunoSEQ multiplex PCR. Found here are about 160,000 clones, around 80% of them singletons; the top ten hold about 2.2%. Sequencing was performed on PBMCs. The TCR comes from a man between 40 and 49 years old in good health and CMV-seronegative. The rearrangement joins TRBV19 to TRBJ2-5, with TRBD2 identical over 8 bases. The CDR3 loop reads CASSRRSGLGGETQYF. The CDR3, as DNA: TGTGCCAGTAGCAGACGCTCGGGACTAGGAGGAGAGACCCAGTACTTC.